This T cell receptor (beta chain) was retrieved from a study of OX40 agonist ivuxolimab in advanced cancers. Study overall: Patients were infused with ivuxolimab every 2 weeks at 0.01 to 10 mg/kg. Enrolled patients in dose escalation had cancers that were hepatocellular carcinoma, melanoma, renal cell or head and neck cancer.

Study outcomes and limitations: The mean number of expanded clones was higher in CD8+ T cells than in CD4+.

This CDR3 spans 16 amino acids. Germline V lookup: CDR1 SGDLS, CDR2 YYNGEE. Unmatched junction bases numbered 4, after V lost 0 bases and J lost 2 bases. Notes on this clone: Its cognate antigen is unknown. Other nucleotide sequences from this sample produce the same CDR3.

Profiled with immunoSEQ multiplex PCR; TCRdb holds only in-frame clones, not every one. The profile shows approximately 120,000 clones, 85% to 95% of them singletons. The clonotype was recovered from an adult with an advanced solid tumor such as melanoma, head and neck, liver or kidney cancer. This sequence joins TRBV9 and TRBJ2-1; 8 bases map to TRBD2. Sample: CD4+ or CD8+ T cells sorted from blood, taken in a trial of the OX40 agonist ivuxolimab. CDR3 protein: CASSVAAGGPYNEQFF. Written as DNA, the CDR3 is TGTGCCAGCAGCGTAGCTGCGGGAGGACCCTACAATGAGCAGTTCTTC.